This T cell receptor beta chain was sequenced for a study of blood T cell repertoires in COVID-19. The wider study: Nucleic acid was either cDNA or gDNA, and it came from T cells, B-cell-depleted T cells, or PBMCs.

From germline, CDR1 is MDHEN and CDR2 SYDVKM. The CDR3 extends over 12 amino acids. Remarks on this clone: Sequence at one end of the junction differs from germline and may be a read error.

Measured with immunoSEQ multiplex PCR; TCRdb has only the in-frame clones, and not every one. This sample yields about 220,000 clones, of which 75% to 90% are seen a single time; about 3% belongs to the top ten. This TCR came from a woman younger than 35 in a cohort exposed to, infected with or recovered from COVID-19 (not recorded which). Sequenced: PBMCs or T cells enriched from blood (not recorded which). V and J are TRBV28 and TRBJ1-1, with D possibly being TRBD1 (5 bases). The CDR3 loop reads CASGFGGQGLSF. The CDR3 DNA sequence: TGTGCCAGCGGTTTCGGTGGGCAGGGCCTATCTTTT.